These 21 T cell receptor beta chains came from one sample sequenced in a study of blood T cell repertoires in COVID-19. Using immunoSEQ multiplex PCR, the repertoire was profiled, and TCRdb retains in-frame clones only, with some absent. Of around 53,000 clones detected, about 78% appear once; the ten largest clones hold approximately 20%. Material: peripheral blood. Receptors were obtained from a middle-aged man with active or convalescent COVID-19.

This chain links TRBV19 with TRBJ1-5, with no clear D. V gave up 5 bases and J gave up 5 bases, with 10 bases separating them. The CDR3 spans 13 residues. Germline CDR1 reads LNHDA; CDR2 reads SQIVND (reference sequence). The CDR3 DNA is TGTGCCAGTAGTCCCCGGGTCGATCAGCCCCAGCATTTT. It encodes CASSPRVDQPQHF.

This clone showed up just once. V and J are TRBV5-1 and TRBJ2-5, with 12 bases matching TRBD2. CDR1 and CDR2 from the germline V gene are SGHRS and YFSETQ. The junction had 5 bases not matched to a gene; V was cut back by 6 bases and J by 2 bases. The CDR3 is made up of 15 amino acids. The CDR3 protein is CASNGLAGIQETQYF. In DNA form, the CDR3 reads TGCGCCAGCAACGGACTAGCGGGAATACAAGAGACCCAGTACTTC.

The J gene is TRBJ2-5, the V gene TRBV3-1 (or the pseudogene TRBV3-2), with a tentative D call TRBD1 (6 bases). The CDR3 length is 15 residues. Germline CDR1 and CDR2: LGHDT and YNNKEL (reference sequence). V was trimmed by 6 bases and J by 5 bases, leaving 19 bases between them. The CDR3: CASRHRGGGQETQYF. CDR3 in DNA: TGTGCCAGCAGACATCGGGGTGGGGGCCAGGAGACCCAGTACTTC.

This chain connects TRBV5-6 to TRBJ2-3, with no clear D. V lost 4 bases to trimming and J lost 6 bases, with 21 bases between them. This CDR3 spans 16 amino acids. The V gene's germline CDR1 is SGHDT and CDR2 YYEEEE. CDR3 loop: CASSIYTTPPSDTQYF. DNA of the CDR3: TGTGCCAGCAGCATTTACACTACCCCTCCTTCGGATACGCAGTATTTT.

The gene calls are TRBV5-5 and TRBJ1-1; D ambiguous. The V and J ends lost 4 bases and 4 bases respectively, with 11 bases between them. This CDR3 is built from 13 residues. Germline V CDR1 and CDR2: SGHKS, YYEKEE (reference sequence). Written as DNA, the CDR3 is TGTGCCAGCAGCCCCCCCCCGGTCACTGAAGCTTTCTTT. Translated, it gives CASSPPPVTEAFF.

This clone is a singleton in its sample. The CDR3 coding sequence is TGTGCCACTAGTCGGGCTCTTGATTCACCCCTCCACTTT. Translating gives CATSRALDSPLHF. The chain links TRBV6-6 to TRBJ1-6, with D uncertain. CDR1 and CDR2 (germline): MNHNY, SVGAGI (reference sequence). The V end lost 10 bases, the J end lost 8 bases, and 15 bases lay between the germline ends. The CDR3 covers 13 residues.

The gene calls are TRBV12-3 or TRBV12-4 and TRBJ2-7; D is ambiguous. V lost 5 bases and J lost 3, with 8 bases in between. The CDR3 consists of 12 residues. The CDR3 DNA sequence: TGTGCCAGCAGTAAAACTGGCTACGAGCAGTACTTC. This sequence encodes CASSKTGYEQYF.

The chain employs TRBV5-1 and TRBJ1-1; the match to TRBD1 covers 7 bases. J gave up 10 bases and V 0 bases, and 9 bases lay outside the gene matches. Germline-derived CDR1 and CDR2 are SGHRS and YFSETQ. The CDR3 is 14 amino acids. The CDR3 sequence: CASSLEGAPAVAFF. The CDR3 DNA sequence: TGCGCCAGCAGCTTGGAGGGGGCTCCCGCGGTAGCTTTCTTT.

The V call is TRBV7-3, the J call TRBJ2-1; D not resolved. Germline assignment: CDR1 SGHTA and CDR2 FQGTGA. The CDR3 runs to 13 residues. V gave up 2 bases and J gave up 15 bases, with 17 bases separating them. CDR3 protein: CASSLEASASPFF. CDR3 DNA sequence: TGTGCCAGCAGCTTAGAGGCCTCCGCAAGCCCGTTCTTC.

This chain connects TRBV6-5 to TRBJ1-3; 9 bases are a match to TRBD1. Germline V gene sequence: CDR1 MNHEY, CDR2 SVGAGI. The CDR3 spans 15 residues. Trimming at V came to 6 bases and at J to 4 bases, leaving 7 bases not matched to a gene. CDR3 bases: TGTGCCAGCAGAGGGACAGGGCAATCGGGAAACACCATATATTTT. This translates into CASRGTGQSGNTIYF.

The chain links TRBV15 to TRBJ2-1, with 9 bases matching TRBD2. Germline V gene data show CDR1 as LNHNV and CDR2 as YYDKDF (reference sequence). Trimming removed 4 bases from V and 6 bases from J; junction bases left unmatched: 4. The CDR3 runs to 14 residues. CDR3 bases: TGTGCCACCAGCAAAGGACTAGCGCCCAATGAGCAGTTCTTC. It specifies CATSKGLAPNEQFF.

As concerns this clone: This same CDR3 is encoded by further DNA sequences in the sample. The gene calls are TRBV9 and TRBJ2-5, with D tentatively TRBD2 (5 bases). The CDR3 totals 13 residues. Per germline, CDR1 SGDLS and CDR2 YYNGEE. Trimming pared 0 bases from V and 2 bases from J, leaving 5 bases between. Written as DNA, the CDR3 is TGTGCCAGCAGCGTAGCGGGGCAAGAGACCCAGTACTTC. Translating gives CASSVAGQETQYF. The variable domain in full, with the rest retrieved from reference TRBV9 and TRBJ2-5, is DSGVTQTPKHLITATGQRVTLRCSPRSGDLSVYWYQQSLDQGLQFLIQYYNGEERAKGNILERFSAQQFPDLHSELNLSSLELGDSALYFCASSVAGQETQYFGPGTRLLVL.

Notes on this clone: A read error may account for a junction end that differs from germline. The chain joins TRBV7-7 to TRBJ2-1, with a possible D match to TRBD2 (7 bases). Germline-derived CDR1 and CDR2 are SSHAT and FNYEAQ (reference sequence). The CDR3 covers 15 residues. The CDR3 region is CASSLDGGAFNEQFF. The CDR3 nucleotides read TGTGCTAGCAGCTTAGATGGGGGGGCCTTCAATGAGCAGTTCTTC.

The chain links TRBV6-4 to TRBJ2-2; no clear D gene. Germline V CDR1 and CDR2: MRHNA, SNTAGT. V was clipped by 5 bases and J by 2 bases, with 9 bases between them. CDR3 length: 14 residues. CDR3 sequence (DNA): TGTGCCAGCAGTTCAGGCCCCAACACCGGGGAGCTGTTTTTT. Protein product: CASSSGPNTGELFF.

This sequence joins TRBV14 and TRBJ1-2; the match to TRBD1 covers 11 bases. The CDR3 contains 14 residues. Per the germline V gene, CDR1 is SGHDN and CDR2 is FVKESK. Trimming cost V 6 bases and J 7 bases; bases outside gene matches: 7. The CDR3 loop is CASSPGQGAFGYTF. For the CDR3, the DNA is TGTGCCAGCAGTCCCGGACAGGGGGCGTTTGGCTACACCTTC.

The chain has TRBV18 and TRBJ2-7; TRBD2 aligns across 11 bases. The ends lost 3 bases at V and 2 bases at J; junction bases unmatched: 6. The CDR3 loop spans 16 amino acids. Germline loops: CDR1 KGHSH, CDR2 LQKENI. CDR3 DNA sequence: TGTGCCAGCTCACCGGGGATAGCGGGAGGGCCCTACGAGCAGTACTTC. This codes for CASSPGIAGGPYEQYF.

This chain links TRBV28 with TRBJ1-5; D is unclear. The CDR3 consists of 19 residues. V gave up 5 bases and J gave up 2 bases, with 25 bases separating them. Germline CDR1 and CDR2: MDHEN and SYDVKM. The CDR3 sequence: CASSLQLHGVRRGNQPQHF. The CDR3 DNA sequence: TGTGCCAGCAGTCTACAACTCCACGGGGTCCGGCGAGGCAATCAGCCCCAGCATTTT.

The chain carries TRBV4-2 and TRBJ2-5; tentatively, D is TRBD2 (6 bases). Germline CDR1 and CDR2: LGHNA and YNFKEQ. Trimming removed 0 bases at V and 1 base at J, with 15 bases between. The CDR3 loop spans 17 amino acids. The CDR3 reads CASSQEGRGLPQETQYF. The CDR3 nucleotides are TGTGCCAGCAGCCAAGAAGGGCGGGGACTCCCCCAAGAGACCCAGTACTTC.

This rearrangement joins TRBV10-3 to TRBJ2-3; 13 bases match TRBD2. In germline, CDR1 is ENHRY, CDR2 SYGVKD. The length of the CDR3 is 15 residues. Trimming removed 3 bases from V and 7 bases from J; junction bases left unmatched: 4. The CDR3 nucleotides are TGTGCCATCAGTGAAAGGACTAGCGGGGGATATACGCAGTATTTT. This encodes CAISERTSGGYTQYF.

This clone was seen repeatedly, ten times or more. The rearrangement links TRBV7-2 to TRBJ1-2; 7 bases align to TRBD1. Germline loops: CDR1 SGHTA, CDR2 FQGNSA. This CDR3 is 16 amino acids long. V shed 1 base and J 4 bases; nucleotides not matched to a gene: 9. The CDR3 region has the DNA TGTGCCAGCAGCTTAGGACCGGGACAGCAAATCTATGGCTACACCTTC. Translated: CASSLGPGQQIYGYTF.

The rearrangement links TRBV7-2 to TRBJ2-7; D may be TRBD2 (7 bases). CDR1 and CDR2 (germline): SGHTA, FQGNSA. The CDR3 has 13 residues. Trimming took off 5 bases at V and 6 bases at J, with 14 bases between the two ends. DNA of the CDR3: TGTGCCAGCAGCGGGAGGGGGGGCCTCGAGCAGTACTTC. Its translation: CASSGRGGLEQYF.